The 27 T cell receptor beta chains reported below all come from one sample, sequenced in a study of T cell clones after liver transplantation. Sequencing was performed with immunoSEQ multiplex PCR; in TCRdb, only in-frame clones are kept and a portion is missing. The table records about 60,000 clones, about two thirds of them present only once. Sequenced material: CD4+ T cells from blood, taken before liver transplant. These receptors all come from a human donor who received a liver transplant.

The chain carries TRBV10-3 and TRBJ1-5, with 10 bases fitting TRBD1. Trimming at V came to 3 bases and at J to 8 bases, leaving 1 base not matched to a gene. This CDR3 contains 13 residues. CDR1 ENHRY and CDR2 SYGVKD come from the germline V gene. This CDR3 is CAISDGQGEPQHF. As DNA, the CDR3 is TGTGCCATCAGTGACGGACAGGGGGAGCCCCAGCATTTT.

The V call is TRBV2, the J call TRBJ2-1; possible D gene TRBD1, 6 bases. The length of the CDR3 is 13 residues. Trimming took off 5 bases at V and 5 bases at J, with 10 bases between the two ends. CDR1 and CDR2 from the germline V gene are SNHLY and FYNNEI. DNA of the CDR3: TGTGCCAGCAGTCTGGACAGAGACAATGAGCAGTTCTTC. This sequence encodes CASSLDRDNEQFF.

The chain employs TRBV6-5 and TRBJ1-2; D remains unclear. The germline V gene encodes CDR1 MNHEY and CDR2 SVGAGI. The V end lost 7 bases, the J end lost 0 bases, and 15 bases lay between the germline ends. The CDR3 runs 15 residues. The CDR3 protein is CASTNPGLANYGYTF. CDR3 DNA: TGTGCCAGCACCAACCCGGGATTAGCTAACTATGGCTACACCTTC.

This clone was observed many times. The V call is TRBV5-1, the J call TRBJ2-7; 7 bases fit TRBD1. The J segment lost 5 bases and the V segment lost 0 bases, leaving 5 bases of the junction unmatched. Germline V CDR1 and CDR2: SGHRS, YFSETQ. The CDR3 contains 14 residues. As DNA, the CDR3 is TGCGCCAGCAGCTTGGGGGACACAGGGGACGAGCAGTACTTC. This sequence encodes CASSLGDTGDEQYF.

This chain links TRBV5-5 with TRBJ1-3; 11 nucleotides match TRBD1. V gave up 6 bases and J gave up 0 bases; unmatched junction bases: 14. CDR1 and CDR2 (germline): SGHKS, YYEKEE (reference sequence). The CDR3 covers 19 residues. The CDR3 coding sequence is TGTGCCAGCACCAGAAGTCCCGGGACAGGGGGGAACTCTGGAAACACCATATATTTT. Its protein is CASTRSPGTGGNSGNTIYF. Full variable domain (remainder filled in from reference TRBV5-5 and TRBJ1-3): DAGVTQSPTHLIKTRGQQVTLRCSPISGHKSVSWYQQVLGQGPQFIFQYYEKEERGRGNFPDRFSARQFPNYSSELNVNALLLGDSALYLCASTRSPGTGGNSGNTIYFGEGSWLTVV.

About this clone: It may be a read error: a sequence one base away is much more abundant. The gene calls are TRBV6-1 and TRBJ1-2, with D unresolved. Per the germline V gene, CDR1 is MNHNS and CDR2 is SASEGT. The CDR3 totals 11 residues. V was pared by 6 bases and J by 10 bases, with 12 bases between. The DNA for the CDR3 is TGTGCCAGCAGGGGCGACACTGACTACACCTTC. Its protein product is CASRGDTDYTF.

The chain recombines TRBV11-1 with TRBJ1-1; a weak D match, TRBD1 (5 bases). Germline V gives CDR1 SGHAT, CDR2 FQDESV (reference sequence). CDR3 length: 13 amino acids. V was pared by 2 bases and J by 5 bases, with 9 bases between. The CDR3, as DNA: TGTGCCAGCAGCTTATTGGGGGGGACTGAAGCTTTCTTT. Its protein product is CASSLLGGTEAFF.

The CDR3 coding sequence is TGTGCCAGCAGTGAATTGGGGCGGGCTTTCTTT. This translates into CASSELGRAFF. The rearrangement uses TRBV2 and TRBJ1-1, with D perhaps TRBD1 (5 bases). The ends were cut back, 2 bases at V and 11 bases at J, with 9 bases in the middle. In germline, CDR1 is SNHLY, CDR2 FYNNEI. The CDR3 length is 11 residues.

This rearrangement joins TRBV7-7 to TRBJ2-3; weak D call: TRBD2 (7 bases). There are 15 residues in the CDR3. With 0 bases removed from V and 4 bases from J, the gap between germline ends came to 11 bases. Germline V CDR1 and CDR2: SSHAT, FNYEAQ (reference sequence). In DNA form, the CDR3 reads TGTGCCAGCAGCTTAGCGGGGGGGCCCTCAGATACGCAGTATTTT. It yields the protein CASSLAGGPSDTQYF.

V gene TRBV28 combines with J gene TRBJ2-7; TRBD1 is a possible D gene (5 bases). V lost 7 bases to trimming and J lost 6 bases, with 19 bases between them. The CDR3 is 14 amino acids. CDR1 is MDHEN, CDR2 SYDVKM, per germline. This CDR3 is CASTLTSQETEQYF. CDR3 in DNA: TGTGCCAGCACCCTTACCTCACAGGAGACCGAGCAGTACTTC.

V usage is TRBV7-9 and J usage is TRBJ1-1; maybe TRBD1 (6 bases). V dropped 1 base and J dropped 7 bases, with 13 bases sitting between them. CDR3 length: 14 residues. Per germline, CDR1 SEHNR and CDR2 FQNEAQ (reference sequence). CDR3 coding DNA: TGTGCCAGCAGCTTAGGTCCAGGGGATTTTGAAGCTTTCTTT. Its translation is CASSLGPGDFEAFF.

In DNA form, the CDR3 reads TGCGCCAGCAGCCAAGTCGGGACCGGGAGAGGAGAGACCCAGTACTTC. Translating gives CASSQVGTGRGETQYF. The chain recombines TRBV4-1 with TRBJ2-5, with D possibly matching TRBD2 (6 bases). The CDR3 contains 16 residues. The ends were cut back, 1 base at V and 4 bases at J, with 16 bases in the middle. Germline assignment: CDR1 MGHRA and CDR2 YSYEKL.

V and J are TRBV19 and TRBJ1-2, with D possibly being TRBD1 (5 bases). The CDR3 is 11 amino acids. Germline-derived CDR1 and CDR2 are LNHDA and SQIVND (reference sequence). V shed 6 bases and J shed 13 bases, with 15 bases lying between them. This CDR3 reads CASSSQDTATF. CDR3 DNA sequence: TGTGCCAGTAGCTCACAGGACACTGCCACCTTC.

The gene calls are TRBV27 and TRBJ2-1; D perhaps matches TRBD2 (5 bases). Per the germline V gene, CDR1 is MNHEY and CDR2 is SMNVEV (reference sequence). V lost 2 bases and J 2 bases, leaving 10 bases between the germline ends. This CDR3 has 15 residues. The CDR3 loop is CASSLRSGTYNEQFF. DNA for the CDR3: TGTGCCAGCAGTTTAAGGAGCGGAACCTACAATGAGCAGTTCTTC.

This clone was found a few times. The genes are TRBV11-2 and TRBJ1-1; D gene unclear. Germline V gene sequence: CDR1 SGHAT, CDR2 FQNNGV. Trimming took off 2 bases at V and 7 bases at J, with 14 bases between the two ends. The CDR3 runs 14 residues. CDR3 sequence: CASSLQTSRGEAFF. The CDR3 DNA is TGTGCCAGCAGCTTACAAACGTCCCGGGGTGAAGCTTTCTTT.

CDR3 in amino acids: CASRRFAGADSPLHF. In DNA form, the CDR3 reads TGTGCCAGCAGGAGGTTCGCAGGGGCGGATTCACCCCTCCACTTT. The chain links TRBV6-4 to TRBJ1-6; perhaps TRBD1 as D (6 bases). Trimming pared 6 bases from V and 8 bases from J, leaving 17 bases between. The CDR3 consists of 15 residues. Germline CDR1 reads MRHNA; CDR2 reads SNTAGT.

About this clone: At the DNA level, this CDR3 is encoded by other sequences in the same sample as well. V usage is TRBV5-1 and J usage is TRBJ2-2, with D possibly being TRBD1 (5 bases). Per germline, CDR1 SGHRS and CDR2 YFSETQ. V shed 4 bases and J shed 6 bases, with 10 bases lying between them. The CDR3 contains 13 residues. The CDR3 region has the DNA TGCGCCAGCAGCACCCAGGGTGCCGGGGAGCTGTTTTTT. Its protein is CASSTQGAGELFF.

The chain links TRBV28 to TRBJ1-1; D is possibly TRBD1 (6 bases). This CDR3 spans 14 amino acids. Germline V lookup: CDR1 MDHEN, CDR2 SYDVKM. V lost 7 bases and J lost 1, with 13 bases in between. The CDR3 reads CASINRVENTEAFF. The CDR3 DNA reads TGTGCCAGCATTAACAGGGTGGAGAACACTGAAGCTTTCTTT. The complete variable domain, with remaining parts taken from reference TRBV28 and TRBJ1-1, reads DVKVTQSSRYLVKRTGEKVFLECVQDMDHENMFWYRQDPGLGLRLIYFSYDVKMKEKGDIPEGYSVSREKKERFSLILESASTNQTSMYLCASINRVENTEAFFGQGTRLTVV.

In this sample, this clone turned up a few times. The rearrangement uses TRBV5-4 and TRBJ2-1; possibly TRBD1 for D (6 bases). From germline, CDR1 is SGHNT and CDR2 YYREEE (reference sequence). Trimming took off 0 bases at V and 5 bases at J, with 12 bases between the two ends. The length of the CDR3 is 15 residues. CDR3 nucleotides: TGTGCCAGCAGCTTGGGCAGGGGCGTCAACAATGAGCAGTTCTTC. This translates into CASSLGRGVNNEQFF.

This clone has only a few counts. CDR3 in amino acids: CASTMGGAGYTF. The CDR3 coding sequence is TGTGCCAGCACCATGGGAGGGGCCGGCTACACCTTC. The chain uses TRBV5-4 and TRBJ1-2; perhaps TRBD1 as D (5 bases). The CDR3 loop spans 12 amino acids. From germline, CDR1 is SGHNT and CDR2 YYREEE (reference sequence). Trimming removed 6 bases from V and 8 bases from J, with 14 bases in between.

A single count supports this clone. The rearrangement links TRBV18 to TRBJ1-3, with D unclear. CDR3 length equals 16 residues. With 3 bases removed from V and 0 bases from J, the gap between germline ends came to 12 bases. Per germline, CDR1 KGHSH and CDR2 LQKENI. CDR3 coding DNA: TGTGCCAGCTCACCCGATCAGGTCCCCTCTGGAAACACCATATATTTT. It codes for CASSPDQVPSGNTIYF.

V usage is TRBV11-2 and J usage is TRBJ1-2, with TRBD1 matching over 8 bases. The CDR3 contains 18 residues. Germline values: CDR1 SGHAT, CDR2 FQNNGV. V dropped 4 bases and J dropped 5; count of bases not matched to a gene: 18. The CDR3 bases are TGTGCCAGCAGCTCACAATCAACCCGACAGGGGAGGATATATGGCTACACCTTC. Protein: CASSSQSTRQGRIYGYTF.

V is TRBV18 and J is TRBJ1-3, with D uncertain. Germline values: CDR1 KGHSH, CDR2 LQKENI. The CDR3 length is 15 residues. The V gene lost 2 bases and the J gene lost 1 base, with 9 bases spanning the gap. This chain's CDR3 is CASSPNERSGNTIYF. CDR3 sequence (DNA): TGTGCCAGCTCACCAAACGAGCGTTCTGGAAACACCATATATTTT. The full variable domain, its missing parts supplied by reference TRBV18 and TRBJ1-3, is NAGVMQNPRHLVRRRGQEARLRCSPMKGHSHVYWYRQLPEEGLKFMVYLQKENIIDESGMPKERFSAEFPKEGPSILRIQQVVRGDSAAYFCASSPNERSGNTIYFGEGSWLTVV.

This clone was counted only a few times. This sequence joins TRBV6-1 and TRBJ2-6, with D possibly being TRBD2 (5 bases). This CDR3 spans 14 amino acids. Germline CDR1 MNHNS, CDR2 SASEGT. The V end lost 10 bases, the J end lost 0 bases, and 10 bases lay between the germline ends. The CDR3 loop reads CATRRDSGANVLTF. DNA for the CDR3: TGTGCCACCCGACGGGACTCTGGGGCCAACGTCCTGACTTTC.

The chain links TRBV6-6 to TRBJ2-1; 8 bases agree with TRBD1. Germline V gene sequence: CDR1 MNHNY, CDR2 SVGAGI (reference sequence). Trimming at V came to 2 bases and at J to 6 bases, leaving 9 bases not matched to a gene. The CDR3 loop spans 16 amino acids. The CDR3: CASSYDRGPPSNEQFF. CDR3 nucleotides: TGTGCCAGCAGTTACGACAGGGGCCCCCCCTCCAATGAGCAGTTCTTC.

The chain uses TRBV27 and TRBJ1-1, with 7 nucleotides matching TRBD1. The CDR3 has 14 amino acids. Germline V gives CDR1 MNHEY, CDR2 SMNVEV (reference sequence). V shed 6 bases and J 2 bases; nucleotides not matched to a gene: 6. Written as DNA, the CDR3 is TGTGCCAGCAGGGAGGACAGGCCTAACACTGAAGCTTTCTTT. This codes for CASREDRPNTEAFF.

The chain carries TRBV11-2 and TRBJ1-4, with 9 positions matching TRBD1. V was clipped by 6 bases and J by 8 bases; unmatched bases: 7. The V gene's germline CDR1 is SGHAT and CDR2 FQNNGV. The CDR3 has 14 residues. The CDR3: CASRTGTGREKLFF. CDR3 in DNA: TGTGCCAGCAGGACCGGGACAGGGCGCGAAAAACTGTTTTTT. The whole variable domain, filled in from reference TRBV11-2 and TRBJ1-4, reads EAGVAQSPRYKIIEKRQSVAFWCNPISGHATLYWYQQILGQGPKLLIQFQNNGVVDDSQLPKDRFSAERLKGVDSTLKIQPAKLEDSAVYLCASRTGTGREKLFFGSGTQLSVL.